What follows describes a single TCR beta chain. Its antigen is still unknown. The germline V gene encodes CDR1 LNHDA and CDR2 SQIVND (reference sequence). V lost 5 bases and J 0 bases, leaving 13 bases between the germline ends. The CDR3 runs to 15 residues. This entry comes from a study of CD8 T cells in Susac syndrome. The study, taken as a whole, reports: The authors found under 20 Susac-specific public clones in total CD8+ repertoires and about 5 in CD8+ TEMRA repertoires.

Random hexamers served to reverse transcribe roughly 0.45 to 1 ug RNA. TCRdb independently ran MiXCR on the immunoSEQ multiplex PCR reads; one entry per CDR3 protein. Among about 190,000 distinct CDR3 sequences, roughly 94% were seen once, and the ten largest hold approximately 0.16%. The sequencing input was CD8+ T cells from PBMCs. This TCR was sampled from a human donor with Susac syndrome. The chain employs TRBV19 and TRBJ1-2; possibly TRBD1 for D (5 bases). The CDR3 region has the DNA TGTGCCAGTAGTGGGGACGTTGGAGCTAACTATGGCTACACCTTC. Translated: CASSGDVGANYGYTF.